These 8 T cell receptor beta chains were all obtained from the same sample, sequenced in a study of regulatory T cells in long-lasting Graves disease. The authors built TCR beta libraries using iRepertoire HTBI primers and Arm-PCR of CDR3 regions. A single record per CDR3 protein comes from TCRdb applying MiXCR to the multiplex PCR reads. The table shows about 470,000 distinct CDR3 sequences, with around 21% occurring only once. The sample's time point: persistent/refractory GD, antithyroid drugs over 5 years with positive TRAb. Preparation of the TCR library used RNA extracted from PBMCs. The specimen comprised peripheral blood mononuclear cells (PBMCs), sampled when the disease was refractory, from a patient treated with antithyroid drugs. These receptors all stem from a female donor with Graves disease.

This clonotype came up many times. This chain uses TRBV28 with TRBJ2-5; no firm D call. Trimming stripped 6 bases from V and 4 bases from J, with 9 bases between. The CDR3 length is 12 residues. Germline V CDR1 and CDR2: MDHEN, SYDVKM. The CDR3 reads CASSPWAETQYF. CDR3 nucleotide sequence: TGTGCCAGCAGCCCATGGGCAGAGACCCAGTACTTC.

Many counts were recorded for this clonotype. The chain links TRBV12-3 or TRBV12-4 to TRBJ1-5; 8 bases line up with TRBD1. The CDR3 is 18 amino acids. Trimming cost V 6 bases and J 0 bases; bases outside gene matches: 13. CDR3 coding DNA: TGTGCCAGCAGCCGTCGACAGGGGATATTTGATAGCAATCAGCCCCAGCATTTT. This encodes CASSRRQGIFDSNQPQHF.

This clonotype was counted many times. The chain has TRBV7-2 and TRBJ1-2; D may be TRBD1 (5 bases). This CDR3 has 15 residues. In germline, CDR1 is SGHTA, CDR2 FQGNSA. Trimming stripped 0 bases from V and 0 bases from J, with 8 bases between. CDR3 sequence: CASSLAPGTNYGYTF. CDR3 nucleotide sequence: TGTGCCAGCAGCTTAGCGCCAGGGACTAACTATGGCTACACCTTC.

This clonotype was counted at least ten times. A read error may produce the germline difference seen at one junction end. The chain carries TRBV13 and TRBJ2-5; 13 nucleotides match TRBD2. Germline V gene data show CDR1 as PRHDT and CDR2 as FYEKMQ (reference sequence). The CDR3 totals 12 residues. The CDR3 sequence is CASSPGTSGADF. Written as DNA, the CDR3 is TGTGCCAGCAGCCCCGGGACTAGCGGGGCTGACTTC.

This clonotype was seen ten or more times. The chain carries TRBV5-1 and TRBJ2-7, with D perhaps matching TRBD1 or TRBD2 (6 bases each). The germline gives CDR1 SGHRS, CDR2 YFSETQ. Between the trimmed V and J ends, which lost 3 bases and 5 bases, there was a span of 9 bases. The CDR3 extends over 12 amino acids. DNA of the CDR3: TGCGCCAGCAGCTGGGGGGCCGACGAGCAGTACTTC. This gives the protein CASSWGADEQYF.

This clonotype was picked up many times. The chain uses TRBV5-1 and TRBJ1-2; maybe TRBD1 (6 bases). The CDR3 is made up of 14 amino acids. Trimming left V 4 bases short and J 5 bases short, with 15 bases between. The germline V gene encodes CDR1 SGHRS and CDR2 YFSETQ. CDR3 DNA: TGCGCCAGCAGCCCCCCGGGGGGGGCGTATGGCTACACCTTC. It codes for CASSPPGGAYGYTF.

This chain links TRBV10-3 with TRBJ2-1, with D tentatively TRBD2 (5 bases). Germline assignment: CDR1 ENHRY and CDR2 SYGVKD. The germline V and J ends were trimmed by 6 bases and 6 bases, with 12 bases remaining between them. CDR3 length equals 13 residues. CDR3 amino acids: CAISQLGGNEQFF. In nucleotides, the CDR3 is TGTGCCATCAGCCAGCTTGGAGGCAATGAGCAGTTCTTC.

The J gene is TRBJ1-1, the V gene TRBV6-5, with D hard to call. Germline CDR1 is MNHEY and CDR2 is SVGAGI. The CDR3 length is 14 residues. Between the trimmed V and J ends, which lost 4 bases and 1 base, there was a span of 10 bases. The CDR3 spells CASSWVGSNTEAFF. As DNA, the CDR3 is TGTGCCAGCAGTTGGGTGGGATCGAACACTGAAGCTTTCTTT.